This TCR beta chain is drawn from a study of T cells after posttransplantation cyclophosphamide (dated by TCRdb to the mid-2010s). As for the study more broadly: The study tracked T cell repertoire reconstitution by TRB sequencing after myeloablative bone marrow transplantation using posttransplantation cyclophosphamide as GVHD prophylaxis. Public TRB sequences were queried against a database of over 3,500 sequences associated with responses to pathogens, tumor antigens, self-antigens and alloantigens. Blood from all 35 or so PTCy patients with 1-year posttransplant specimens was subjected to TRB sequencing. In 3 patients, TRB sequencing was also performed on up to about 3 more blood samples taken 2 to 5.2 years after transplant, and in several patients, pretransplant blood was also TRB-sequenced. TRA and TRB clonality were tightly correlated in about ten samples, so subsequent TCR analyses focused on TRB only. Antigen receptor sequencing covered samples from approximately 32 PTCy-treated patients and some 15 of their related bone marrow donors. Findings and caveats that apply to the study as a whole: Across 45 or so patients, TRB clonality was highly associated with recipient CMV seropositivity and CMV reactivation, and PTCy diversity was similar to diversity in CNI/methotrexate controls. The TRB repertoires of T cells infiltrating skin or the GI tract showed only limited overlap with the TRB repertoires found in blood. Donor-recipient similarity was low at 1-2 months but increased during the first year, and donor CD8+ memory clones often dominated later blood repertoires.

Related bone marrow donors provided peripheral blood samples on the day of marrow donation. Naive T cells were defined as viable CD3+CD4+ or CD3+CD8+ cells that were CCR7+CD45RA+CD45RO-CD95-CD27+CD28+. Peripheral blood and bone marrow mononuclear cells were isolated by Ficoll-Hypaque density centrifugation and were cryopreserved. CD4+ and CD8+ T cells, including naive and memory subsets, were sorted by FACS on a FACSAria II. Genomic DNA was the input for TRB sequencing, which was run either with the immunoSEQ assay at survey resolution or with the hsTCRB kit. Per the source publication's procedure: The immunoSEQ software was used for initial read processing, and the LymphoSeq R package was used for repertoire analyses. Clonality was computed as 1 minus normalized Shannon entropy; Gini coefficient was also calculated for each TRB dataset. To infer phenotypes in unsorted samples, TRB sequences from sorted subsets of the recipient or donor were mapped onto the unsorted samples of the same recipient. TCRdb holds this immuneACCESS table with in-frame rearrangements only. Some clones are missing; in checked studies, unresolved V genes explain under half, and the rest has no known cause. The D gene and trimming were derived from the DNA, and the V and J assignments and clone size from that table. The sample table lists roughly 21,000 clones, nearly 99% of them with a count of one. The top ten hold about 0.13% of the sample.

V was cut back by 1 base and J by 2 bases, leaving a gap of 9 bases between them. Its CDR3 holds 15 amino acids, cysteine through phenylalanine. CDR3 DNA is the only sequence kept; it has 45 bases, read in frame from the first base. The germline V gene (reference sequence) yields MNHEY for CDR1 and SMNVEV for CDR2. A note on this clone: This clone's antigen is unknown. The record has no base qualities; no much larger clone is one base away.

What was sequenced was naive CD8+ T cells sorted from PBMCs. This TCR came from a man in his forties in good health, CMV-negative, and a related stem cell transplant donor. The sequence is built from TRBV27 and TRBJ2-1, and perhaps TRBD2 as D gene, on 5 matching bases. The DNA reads TGTGCCAGCAGTTTATTCACTAGTGCCTACAATGAGCAGTTCTTC. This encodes CASSLFTSAYNEQFF.